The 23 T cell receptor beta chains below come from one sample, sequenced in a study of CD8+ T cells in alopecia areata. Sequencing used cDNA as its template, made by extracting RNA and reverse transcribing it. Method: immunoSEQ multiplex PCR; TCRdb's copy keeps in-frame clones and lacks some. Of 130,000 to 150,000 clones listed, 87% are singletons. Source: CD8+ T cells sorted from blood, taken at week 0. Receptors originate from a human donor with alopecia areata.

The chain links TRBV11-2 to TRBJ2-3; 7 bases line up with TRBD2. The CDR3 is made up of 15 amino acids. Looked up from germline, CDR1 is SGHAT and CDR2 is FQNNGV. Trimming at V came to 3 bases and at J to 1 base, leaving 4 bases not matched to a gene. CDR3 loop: CASSLGGDGTDTQYF. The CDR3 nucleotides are TGTGCCAGCAGCTTGGGAGGGGATGGCACAGATACGCAGTATTTT.

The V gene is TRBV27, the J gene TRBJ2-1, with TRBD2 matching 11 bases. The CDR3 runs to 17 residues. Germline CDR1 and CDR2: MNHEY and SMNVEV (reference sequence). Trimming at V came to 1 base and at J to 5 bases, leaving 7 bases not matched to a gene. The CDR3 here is CASSLYFSGGADNEQFF. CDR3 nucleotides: TGTGCCAGCAGTTTATACTTTAGCGGGGGGGCTGACAATGAGCAGTTCTTC.

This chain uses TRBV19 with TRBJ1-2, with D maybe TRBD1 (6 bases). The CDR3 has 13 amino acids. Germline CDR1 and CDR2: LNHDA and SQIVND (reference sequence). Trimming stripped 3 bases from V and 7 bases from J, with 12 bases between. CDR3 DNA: TGTGCCAGTAGTATCTGGGGGGCTGCTGGCTACACCTTC. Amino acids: CASSIWGAAGYTF.

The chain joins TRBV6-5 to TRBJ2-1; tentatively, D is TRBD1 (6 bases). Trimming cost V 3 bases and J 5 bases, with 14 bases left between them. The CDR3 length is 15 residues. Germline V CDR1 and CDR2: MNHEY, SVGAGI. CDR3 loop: CASSYQGQADNEQFF. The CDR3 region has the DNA TGTGCCAGCAGTTATCAGGGGCAGGCCGACAATGAGCAGTTCTTC.

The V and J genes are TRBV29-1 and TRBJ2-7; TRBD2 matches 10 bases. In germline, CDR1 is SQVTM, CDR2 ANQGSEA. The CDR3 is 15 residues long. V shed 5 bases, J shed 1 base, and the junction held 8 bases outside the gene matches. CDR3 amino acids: CSVTTLAGESYEQYF. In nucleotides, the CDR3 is TGCAGCGTTACCACTCTAGCGGGAGAGTCCTACGAGCAGTACTTC.

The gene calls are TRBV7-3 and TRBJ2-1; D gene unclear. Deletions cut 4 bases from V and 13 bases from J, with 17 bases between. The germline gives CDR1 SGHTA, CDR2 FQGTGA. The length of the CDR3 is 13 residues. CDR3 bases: TGTGCCAGCAGCTCCCCGGAGCGACCAAGTCAGTTCTTC. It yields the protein CASSSPERPSQFF.

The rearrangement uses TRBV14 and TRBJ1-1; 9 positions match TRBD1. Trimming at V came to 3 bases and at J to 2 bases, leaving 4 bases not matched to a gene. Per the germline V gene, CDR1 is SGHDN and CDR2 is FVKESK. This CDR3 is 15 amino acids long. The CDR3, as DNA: TGTGCCAGCAGCCATTGGACAGGGGAAAACACTGAAGCTTTCTTT. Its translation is CASSHWTGENTEAFF.

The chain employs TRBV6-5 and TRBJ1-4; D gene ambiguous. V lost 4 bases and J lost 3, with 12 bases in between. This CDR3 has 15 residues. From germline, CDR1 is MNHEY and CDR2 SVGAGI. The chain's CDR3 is CASSSLGGSNEKLFF. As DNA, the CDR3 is TGTGCCAGCAGTTCCCTTGGAGGGTCTAATGAAAAACTGTTTTTT.

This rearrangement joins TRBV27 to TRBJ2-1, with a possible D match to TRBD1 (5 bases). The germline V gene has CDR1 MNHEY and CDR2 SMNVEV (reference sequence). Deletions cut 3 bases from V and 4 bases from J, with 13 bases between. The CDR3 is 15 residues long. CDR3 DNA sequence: TGTGCCAGCAGTTTGGCAGGGATAGTTTACAATGAGCAGTTCTTC. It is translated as CASSLAGIVYNEQFF.

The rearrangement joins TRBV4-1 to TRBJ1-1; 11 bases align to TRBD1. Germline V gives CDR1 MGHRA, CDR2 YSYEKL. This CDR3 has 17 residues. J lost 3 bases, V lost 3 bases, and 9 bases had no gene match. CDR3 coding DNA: TGCGCCAGCAGCCATCAAGGACAGGGGGCGGTGGACACTGAAGCTTTCTTT. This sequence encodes CASSHQGQGAVDTEAFF.

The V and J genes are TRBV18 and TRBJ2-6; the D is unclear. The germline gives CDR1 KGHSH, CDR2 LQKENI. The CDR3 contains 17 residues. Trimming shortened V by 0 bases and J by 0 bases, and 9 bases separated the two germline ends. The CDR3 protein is CASSPPVAGSGANVLTF. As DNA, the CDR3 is TGTGCCAGCTCACCACCGGTCGCCGGCTCTGGGGCCAACGTCCTGACTTTC.

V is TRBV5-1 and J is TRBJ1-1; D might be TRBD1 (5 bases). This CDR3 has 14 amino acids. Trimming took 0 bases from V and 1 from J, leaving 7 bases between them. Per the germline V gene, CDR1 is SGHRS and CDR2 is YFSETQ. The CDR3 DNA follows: TGCGCCAGCAGCTTGGGAGGACAGAACACTGAAGCTTTCTTT. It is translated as CASSLGGQNTEAFF.

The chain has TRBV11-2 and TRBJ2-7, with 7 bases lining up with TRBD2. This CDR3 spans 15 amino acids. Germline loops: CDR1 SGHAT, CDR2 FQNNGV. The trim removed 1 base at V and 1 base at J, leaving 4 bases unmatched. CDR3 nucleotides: TGTGCCAGCAGCTTAGTGGCGGGAGTGTCCTACGAGCAGTACTTC. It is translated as CASSLVAGVSYEQYF.

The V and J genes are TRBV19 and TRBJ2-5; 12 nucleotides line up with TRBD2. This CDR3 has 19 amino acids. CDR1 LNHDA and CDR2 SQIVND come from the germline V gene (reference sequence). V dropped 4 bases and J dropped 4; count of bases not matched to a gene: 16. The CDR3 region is CASSTGLAGASLGRETQYF. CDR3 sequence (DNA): TGTGCCAGTAGTACGGGACTAGCGGGCGCCTCCTTGGGAAGAGAGACCCAGTACTTC. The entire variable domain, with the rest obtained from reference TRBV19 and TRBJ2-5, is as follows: DGGITQSPKYLFRKEGQNVTLSCEQNLNHDAMYWYRQDPGQGLRLIYYSQIVNDFQKGDIAEGYSVSREKKESFPLTVTSAQKNPTAFYLCASSTGLAGASLGRETQYFGPGTRLLVL.

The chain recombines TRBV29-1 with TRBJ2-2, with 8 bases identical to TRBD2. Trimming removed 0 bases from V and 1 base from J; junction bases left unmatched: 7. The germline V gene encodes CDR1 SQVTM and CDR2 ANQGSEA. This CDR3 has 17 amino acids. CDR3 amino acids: CSVEDSYLAGNTGELFF. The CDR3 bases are TGCAGCGTTGAAGATAGTTACCTAGCGGGGAACACCGGGGAGCTGTTTTTT.

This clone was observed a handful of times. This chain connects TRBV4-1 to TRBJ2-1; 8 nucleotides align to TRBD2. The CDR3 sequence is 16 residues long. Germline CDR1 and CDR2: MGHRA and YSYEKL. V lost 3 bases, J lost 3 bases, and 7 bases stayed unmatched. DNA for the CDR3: TGCGCCAGCAGCCAGGTACTAGCGGACTACTACAATGAGCAGTTCTTC. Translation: CASSQVLADYYNEQFF.

CDR3: CASSVEGGSPDTQYF. CDR3 DNA: TGTGCCAGCAGCGTAGAGGGTGGGAGCCCAGATACGCAGTATTTT. The chain uses TRBV9 and TRBJ2-3; D might be TRBD2 (5 bases). Deletions cut 0 bases from V and 4 bases from J, with 12 bases between. In germline, CDR1 is SGDLS, CDR2 YYNGEE. The CDR3 runs to 15 residues.

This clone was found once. This chain's CDR3 is CASSEAYEQFF. CDR3 DNA sequence: TGTGCCAGCAGTGAAGCCTACGAGCAGTTCTTC. This chain joins TRBV2 and TRBJ2-1; D remains unclear. V lost 0 bases to trimming and J lost 10 bases, with 4 bases between them. Germline CDR1 reads SNHLY; CDR2 reads FYNNEI. There are 11 residues in the CDR3.

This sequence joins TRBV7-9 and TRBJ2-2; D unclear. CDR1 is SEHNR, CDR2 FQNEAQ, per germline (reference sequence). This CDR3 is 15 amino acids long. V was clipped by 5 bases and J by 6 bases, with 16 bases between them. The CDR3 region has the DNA TGTGCCAGCAGCCCCACCTTCGAAAAGCCCGGGGAGCTGTTTTTT. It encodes CASSPTFEKPGELFF.

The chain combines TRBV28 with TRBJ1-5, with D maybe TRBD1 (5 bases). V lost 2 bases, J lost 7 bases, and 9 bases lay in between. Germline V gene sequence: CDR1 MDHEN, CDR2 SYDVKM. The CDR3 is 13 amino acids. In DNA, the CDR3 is TGTGCCAGCAGTTTAGCCGGGACCCAGCCCCAGCATTTT. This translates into CASSLAGTQPQHF.

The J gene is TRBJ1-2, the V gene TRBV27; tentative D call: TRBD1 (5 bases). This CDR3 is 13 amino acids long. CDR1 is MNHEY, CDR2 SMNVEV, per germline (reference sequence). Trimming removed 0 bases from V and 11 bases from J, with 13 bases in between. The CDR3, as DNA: TGTGCCAGCAGTTTATCCGGGGTAGGGGTGTACACCTTC. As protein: CASSLSGVGVYTF.

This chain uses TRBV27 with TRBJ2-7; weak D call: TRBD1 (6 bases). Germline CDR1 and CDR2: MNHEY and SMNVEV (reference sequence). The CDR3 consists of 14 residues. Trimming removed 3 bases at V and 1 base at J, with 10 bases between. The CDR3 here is CASSFDRSSYEQYF. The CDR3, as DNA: TGTGCCAGCAGTTTCGACAGGAGTTCCTACGAGCAGTACTTC.

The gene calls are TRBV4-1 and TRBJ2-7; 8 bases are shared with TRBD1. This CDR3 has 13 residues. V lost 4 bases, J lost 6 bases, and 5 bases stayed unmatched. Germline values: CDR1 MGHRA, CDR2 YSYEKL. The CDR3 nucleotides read TGCGCCAGCAGCCCCGGACAGGGCTTCGAGCAGTACTTC. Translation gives CASSPGQGFEQYF.